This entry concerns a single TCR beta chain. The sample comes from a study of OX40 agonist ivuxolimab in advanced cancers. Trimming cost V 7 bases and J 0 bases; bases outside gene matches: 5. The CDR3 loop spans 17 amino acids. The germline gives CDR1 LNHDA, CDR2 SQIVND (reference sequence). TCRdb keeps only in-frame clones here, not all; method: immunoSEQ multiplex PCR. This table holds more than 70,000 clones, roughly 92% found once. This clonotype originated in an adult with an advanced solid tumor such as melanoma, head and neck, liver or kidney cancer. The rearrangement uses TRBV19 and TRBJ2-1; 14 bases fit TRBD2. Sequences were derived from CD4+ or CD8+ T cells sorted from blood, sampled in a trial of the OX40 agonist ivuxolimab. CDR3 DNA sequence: TGTGCCAGTACCTGGACTAGCGGGGGGAGCTCCTACAATGAGCAGTTCTTC. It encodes CASTWTSGGSSYNEQFF. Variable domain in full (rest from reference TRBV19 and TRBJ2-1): DGGITQSPKYLFRKEGQNVTLSCEQNLNHDAMYWYRQDPGQGLRLIYYSQIVNDFQKGDIAEGYSVSREKKESFPLTVTSAQKNPTAFYLCASTWTSGGSSYNEQFFGPGTRLTVL.